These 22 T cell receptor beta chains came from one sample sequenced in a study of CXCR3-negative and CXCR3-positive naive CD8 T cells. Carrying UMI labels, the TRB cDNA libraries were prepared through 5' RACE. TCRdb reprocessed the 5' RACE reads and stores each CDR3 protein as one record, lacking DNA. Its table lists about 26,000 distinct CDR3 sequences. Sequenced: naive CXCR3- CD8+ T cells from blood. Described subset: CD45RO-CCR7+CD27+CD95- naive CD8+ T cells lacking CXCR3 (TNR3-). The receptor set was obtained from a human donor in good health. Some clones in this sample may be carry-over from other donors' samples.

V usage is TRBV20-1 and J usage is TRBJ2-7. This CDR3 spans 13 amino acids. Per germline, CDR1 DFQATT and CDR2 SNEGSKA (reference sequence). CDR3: CSARNLLSYEQYF.

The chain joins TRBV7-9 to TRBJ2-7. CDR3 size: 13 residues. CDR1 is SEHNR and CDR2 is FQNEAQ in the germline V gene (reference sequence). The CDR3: CASSFTASYEQYF.

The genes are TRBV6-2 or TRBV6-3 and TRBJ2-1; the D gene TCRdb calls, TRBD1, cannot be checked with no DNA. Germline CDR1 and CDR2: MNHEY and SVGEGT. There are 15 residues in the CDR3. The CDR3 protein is CASSPRGTGVDEQFF.

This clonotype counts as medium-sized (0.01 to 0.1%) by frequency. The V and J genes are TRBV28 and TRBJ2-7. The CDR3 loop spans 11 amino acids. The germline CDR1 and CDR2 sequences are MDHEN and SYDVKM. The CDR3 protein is CASRAGYEQYF.

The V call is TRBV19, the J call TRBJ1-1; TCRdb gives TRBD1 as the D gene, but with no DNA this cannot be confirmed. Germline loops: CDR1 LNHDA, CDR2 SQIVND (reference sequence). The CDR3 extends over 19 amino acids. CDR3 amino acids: CASSIPGPQSTYWSTEAFF.

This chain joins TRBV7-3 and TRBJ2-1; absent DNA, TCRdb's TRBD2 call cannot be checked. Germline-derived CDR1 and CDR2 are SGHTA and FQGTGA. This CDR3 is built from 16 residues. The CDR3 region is CASSPRGRGLAGEQFF.

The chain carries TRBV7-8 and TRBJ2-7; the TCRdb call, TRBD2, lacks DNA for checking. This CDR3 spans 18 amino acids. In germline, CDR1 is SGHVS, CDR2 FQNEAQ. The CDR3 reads CASRRGLLRSRDSYEQYF.

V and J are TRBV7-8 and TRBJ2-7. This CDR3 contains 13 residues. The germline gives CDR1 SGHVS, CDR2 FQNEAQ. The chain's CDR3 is CASSLVMTTEQYF.

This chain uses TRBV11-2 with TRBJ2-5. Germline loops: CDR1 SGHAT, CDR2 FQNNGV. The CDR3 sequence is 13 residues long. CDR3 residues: CASSLLYQETQYF.

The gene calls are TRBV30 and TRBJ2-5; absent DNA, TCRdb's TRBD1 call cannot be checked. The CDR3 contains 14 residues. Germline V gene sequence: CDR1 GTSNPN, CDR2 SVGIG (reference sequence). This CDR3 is CAWSAGAPQETQYF.

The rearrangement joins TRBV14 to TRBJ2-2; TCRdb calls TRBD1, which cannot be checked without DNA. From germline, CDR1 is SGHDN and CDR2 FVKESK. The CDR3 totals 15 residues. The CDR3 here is CASSPRGTATGELFF.

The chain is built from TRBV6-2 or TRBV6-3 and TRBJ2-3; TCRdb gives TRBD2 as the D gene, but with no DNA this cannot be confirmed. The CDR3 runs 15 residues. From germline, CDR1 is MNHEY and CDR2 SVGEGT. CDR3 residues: CASSYASGATDTQYF.

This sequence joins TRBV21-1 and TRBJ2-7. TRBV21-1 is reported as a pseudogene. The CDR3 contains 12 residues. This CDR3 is CASSQAHYEQYF.

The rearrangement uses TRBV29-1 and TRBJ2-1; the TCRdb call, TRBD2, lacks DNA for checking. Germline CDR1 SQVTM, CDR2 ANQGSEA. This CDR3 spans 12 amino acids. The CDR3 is CSAGTLNNEQFF.

The CDR3 sequence is CSVPGGTEAFF. The chain links TRBV29-1 to TRBJ1-1; the D call from TCRdb, TRBD1, cannot be confirmed without DNA. CDR1 SQVTM and CDR2 ANQGSEA come from the germline V gene. The length of the CDR3 is 11 residues.

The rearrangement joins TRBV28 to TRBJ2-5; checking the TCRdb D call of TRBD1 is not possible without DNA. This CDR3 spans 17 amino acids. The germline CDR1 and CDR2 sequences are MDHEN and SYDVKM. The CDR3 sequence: CASSSLVTGLIQETQYF.

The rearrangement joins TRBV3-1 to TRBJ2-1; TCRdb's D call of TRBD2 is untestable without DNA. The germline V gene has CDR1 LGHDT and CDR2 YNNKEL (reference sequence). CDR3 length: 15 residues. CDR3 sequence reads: CASSQEPSLYNEQFF.

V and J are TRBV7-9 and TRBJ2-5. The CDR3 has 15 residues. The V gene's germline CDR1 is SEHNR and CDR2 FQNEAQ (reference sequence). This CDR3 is CASSLGLQNQETQYF.

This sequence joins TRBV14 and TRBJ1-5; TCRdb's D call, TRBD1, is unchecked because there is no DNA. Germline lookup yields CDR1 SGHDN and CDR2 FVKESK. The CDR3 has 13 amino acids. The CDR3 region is CASSPRGAQPQHF.

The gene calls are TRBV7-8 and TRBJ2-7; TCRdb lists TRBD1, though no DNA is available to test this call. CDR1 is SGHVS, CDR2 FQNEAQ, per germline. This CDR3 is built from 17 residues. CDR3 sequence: CASSLGGSGSMVYEQYF.

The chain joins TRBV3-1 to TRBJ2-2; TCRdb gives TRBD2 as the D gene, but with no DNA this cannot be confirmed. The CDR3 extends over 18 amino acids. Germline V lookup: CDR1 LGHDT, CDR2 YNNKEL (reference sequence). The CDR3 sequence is CASSQVRGLAANTGELFF.

The CDR3 loop reads CASQVQLADTQYF. The chain combines TRBV28 with TRBJ2-3. This CDR3 region has 13 residues. Germline V gives CDR1 MDHEN, CDR2 SYDVKM.